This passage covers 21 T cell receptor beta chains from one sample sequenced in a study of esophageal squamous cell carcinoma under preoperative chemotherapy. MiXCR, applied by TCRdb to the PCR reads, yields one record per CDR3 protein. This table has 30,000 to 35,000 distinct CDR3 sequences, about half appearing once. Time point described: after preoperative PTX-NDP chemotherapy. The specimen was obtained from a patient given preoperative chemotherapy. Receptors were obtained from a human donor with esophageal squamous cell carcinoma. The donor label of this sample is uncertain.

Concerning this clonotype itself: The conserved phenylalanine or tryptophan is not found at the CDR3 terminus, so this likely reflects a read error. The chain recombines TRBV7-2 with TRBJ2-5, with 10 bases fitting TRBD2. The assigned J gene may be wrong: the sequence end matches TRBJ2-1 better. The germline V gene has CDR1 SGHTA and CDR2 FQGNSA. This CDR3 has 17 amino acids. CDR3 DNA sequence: TGTGCCAGCAGCTTAATCGAGCGGGGGGGCCCCACAGCGTCCCAGTTCTCC. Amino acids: CASSLIERGGPTASQFS.

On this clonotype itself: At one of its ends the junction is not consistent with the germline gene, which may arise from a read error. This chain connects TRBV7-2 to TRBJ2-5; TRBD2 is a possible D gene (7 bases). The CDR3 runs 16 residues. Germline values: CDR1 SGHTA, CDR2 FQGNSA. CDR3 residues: CASSVRGGHHPETQYF. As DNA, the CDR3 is TGTGCCAGCAGCGTGCGCGGGGGCCATCACCCAGAGACGCAGTACTTC. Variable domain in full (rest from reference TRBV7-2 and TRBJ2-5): GAGVSQSPSNKVTEKGKDVELRCDPISGHTALYWYRQSLGQGLEFLIYFQGNSAPDKSGLPSDRFSAERTGGSVSTLTIQRTQQEDSAVYLCASSVRGGHHPETQYFGPGTRLLVL.

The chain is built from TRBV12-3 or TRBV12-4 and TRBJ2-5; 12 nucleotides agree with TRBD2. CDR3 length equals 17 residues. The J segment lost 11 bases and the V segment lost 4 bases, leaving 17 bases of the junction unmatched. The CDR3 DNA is TGTGCCAGCAGTTCCCACCTCGGACTAGCGGGAAACAATGAGCAGTACTTC. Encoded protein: CASSSHLGLAGNNEQYF.

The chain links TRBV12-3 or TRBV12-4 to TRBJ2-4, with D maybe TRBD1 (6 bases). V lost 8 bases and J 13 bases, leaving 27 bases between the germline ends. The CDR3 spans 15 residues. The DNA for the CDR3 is TGTGCCAGCGGCCTGGGGGCGTTAGACAAAGAGATCCAGTACTTC. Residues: CASGLGALDKEIQYF.

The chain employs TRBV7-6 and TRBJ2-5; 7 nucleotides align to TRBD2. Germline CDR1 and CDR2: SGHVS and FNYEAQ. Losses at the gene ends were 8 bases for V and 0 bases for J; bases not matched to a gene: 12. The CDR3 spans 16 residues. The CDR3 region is CASGGDGGRDQETQYF. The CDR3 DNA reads TGTGCCAGCGGGGGGGACGGGGGTCGGGACCAAGAGACCCAGTACTTC.

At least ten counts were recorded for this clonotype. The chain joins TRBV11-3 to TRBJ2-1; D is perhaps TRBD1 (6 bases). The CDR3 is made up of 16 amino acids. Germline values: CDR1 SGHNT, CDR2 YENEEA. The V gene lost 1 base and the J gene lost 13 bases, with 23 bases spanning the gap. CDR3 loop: CASSLGPGQGKETQFF. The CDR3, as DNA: TGTGCCAGCAGCTTAGGACCGGGGCAGGGGAAAGAGACCCAGTTCTTC.

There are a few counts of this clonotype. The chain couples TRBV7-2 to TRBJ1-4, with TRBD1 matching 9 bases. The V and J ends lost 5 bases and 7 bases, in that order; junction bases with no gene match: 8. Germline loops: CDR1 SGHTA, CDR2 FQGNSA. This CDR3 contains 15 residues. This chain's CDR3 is CASSRTGQGSEKLFF. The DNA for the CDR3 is TGTGCCAGCAGCAGAACTGGACAGGGGAGTGAAAAACTGTTTTTT. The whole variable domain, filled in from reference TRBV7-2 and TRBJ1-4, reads GAGVSQSPSNKVTEKGKDVELRCDPISGHTALYWYRQSLGQGLEFLIYFQGNSAPDKSGLPSDRFSAERTGGSVSTLTIQRTQQEDSAVYLCASSRTGQGSEKLFFGSGTQLSVL.

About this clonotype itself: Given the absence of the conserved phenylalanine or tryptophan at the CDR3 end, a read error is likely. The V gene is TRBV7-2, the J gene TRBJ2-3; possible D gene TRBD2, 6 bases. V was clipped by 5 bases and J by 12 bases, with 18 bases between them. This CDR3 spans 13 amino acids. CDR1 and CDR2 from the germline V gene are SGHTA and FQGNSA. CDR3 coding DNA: TGTGCCAGCAGCCCAAGACTAGAAAAGACCCAGTATTTG. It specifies CASSPRLEKTQYL.

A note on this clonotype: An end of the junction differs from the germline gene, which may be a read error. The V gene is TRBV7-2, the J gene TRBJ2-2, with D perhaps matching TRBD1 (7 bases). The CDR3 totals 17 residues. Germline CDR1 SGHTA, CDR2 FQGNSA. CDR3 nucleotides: TGTGCCAGCAGCTTGGGGCTCGGGACTGTGAAAACAGGGGAGCTGTATTTT. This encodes CASSLGLGTVKTGELYF.

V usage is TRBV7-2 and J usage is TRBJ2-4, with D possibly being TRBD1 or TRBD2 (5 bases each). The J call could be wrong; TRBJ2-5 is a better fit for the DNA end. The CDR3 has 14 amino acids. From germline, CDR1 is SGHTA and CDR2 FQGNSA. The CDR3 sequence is CAGSQGRRPETQYF. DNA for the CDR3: TGTGCGGGGAGCCAGGGCCGCAGGCCAGAGACCCAGTACTTC.

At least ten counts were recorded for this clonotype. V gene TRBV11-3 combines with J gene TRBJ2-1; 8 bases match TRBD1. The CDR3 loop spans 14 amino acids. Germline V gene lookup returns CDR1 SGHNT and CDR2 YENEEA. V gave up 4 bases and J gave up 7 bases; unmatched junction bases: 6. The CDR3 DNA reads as TGTGCCAGCAGCTGGACAGGGTGGGTAAATGAGCAGTTCTTC. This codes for CASSWTGWVNEQFF.

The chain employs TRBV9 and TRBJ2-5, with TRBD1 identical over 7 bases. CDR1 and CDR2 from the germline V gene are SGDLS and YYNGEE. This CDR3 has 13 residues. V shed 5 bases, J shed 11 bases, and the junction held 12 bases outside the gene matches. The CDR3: CASSPDRDGEQYF. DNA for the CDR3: TGTGCCAGCAGTCCTGACAGGGACGGAGAGCAGTACTTC.

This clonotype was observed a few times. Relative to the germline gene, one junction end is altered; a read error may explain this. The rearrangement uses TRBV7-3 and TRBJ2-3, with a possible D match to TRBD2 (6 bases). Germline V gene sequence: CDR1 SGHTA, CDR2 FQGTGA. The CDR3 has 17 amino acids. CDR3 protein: CASSLKLGRGAGNTQYF. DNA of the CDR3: TGTGCCAGCAGCCTCAAACTGGGGCGGGGAGCCGGAAATACTCAGTATTTT.

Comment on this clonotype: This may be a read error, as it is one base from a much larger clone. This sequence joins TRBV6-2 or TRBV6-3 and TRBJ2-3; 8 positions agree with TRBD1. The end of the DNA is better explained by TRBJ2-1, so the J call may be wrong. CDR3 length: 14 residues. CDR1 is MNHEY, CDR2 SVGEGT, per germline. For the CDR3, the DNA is TGTGCCAGCAGCCGGACAGGGTGGGGCTACGAGCAGTTCTTC. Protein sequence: CASSRTGWGYEQFF.

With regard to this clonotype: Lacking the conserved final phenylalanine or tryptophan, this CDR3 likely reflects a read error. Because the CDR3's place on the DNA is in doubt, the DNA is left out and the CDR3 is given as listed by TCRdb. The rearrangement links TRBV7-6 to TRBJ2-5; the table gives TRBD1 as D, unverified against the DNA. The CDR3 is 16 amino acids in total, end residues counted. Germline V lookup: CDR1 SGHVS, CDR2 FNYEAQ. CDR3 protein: CASSLGSVVGRESRLS.

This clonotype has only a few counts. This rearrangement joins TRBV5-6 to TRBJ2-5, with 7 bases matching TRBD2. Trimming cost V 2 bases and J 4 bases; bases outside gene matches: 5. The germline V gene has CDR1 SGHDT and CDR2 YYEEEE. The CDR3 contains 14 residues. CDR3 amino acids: CASSLMTSTETQYF. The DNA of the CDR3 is TGTGCCAGCAGCTTAATGACTAGCACAGAGACCCAGTACTTC.

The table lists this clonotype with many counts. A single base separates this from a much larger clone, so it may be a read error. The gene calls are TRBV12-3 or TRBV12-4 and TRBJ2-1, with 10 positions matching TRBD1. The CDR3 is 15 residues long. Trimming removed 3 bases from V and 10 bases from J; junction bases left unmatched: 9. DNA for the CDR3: TGTGCCAGCAGTTTGGGGGACAGGGGAAAAAGCGAGCAGTTCTTC. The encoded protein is CASSLGDRGKSEQFF.

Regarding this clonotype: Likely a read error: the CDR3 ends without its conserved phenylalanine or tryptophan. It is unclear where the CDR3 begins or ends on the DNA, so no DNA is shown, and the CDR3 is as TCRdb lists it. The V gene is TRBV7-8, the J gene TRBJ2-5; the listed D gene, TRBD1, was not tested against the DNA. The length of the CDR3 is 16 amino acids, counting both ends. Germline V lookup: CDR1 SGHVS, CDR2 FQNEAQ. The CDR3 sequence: CASSPRTASSQKTRHS.

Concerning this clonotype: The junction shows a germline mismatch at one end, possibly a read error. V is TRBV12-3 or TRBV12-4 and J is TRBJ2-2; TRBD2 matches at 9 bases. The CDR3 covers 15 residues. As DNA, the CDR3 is TGTGCCAGCAGTCGAGGGGGCGGGGGGGCCGGGGAGCAGTTTTTC. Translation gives CASSRGGGGAGEQFF.

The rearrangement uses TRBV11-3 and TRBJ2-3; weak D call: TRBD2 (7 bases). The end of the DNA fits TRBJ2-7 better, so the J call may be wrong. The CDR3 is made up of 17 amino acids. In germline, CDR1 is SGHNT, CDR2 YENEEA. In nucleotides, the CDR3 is TGTGCCAGCAGCTGCGAAGCGGGGCCGGGGGCCGTAGATACGCAGTACTTC. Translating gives CASSCEAGPGAVDTQYF.

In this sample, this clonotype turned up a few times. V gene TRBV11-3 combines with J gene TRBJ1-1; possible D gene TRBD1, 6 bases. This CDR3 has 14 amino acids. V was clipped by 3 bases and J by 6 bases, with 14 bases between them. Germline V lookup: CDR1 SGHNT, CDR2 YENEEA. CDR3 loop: CASSFGGGRAEAFF. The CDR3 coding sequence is TGTGCCAGCAGCTTCGGCGGGGGGCGGGCTGAAGCTTTCTTT.